Listed below are T cell receptor beta chains from one sample, sequenced in a study of T cells in localized non-small cell lung cancer. TCRdb keeps only in-frame clones here, not all; method: immunoSEQ multiplex PCR. The table lists about 78,000 clones, roughly 86% of them singletons. The specimen was peripheral blood, collected before any cancer treatment. The origin of the receptors is a man between 40 and 70 years old with stage I lung adenocarcinoma. CDR3s include the opening cysteine and the closing phenylalanine or tryptophan. The order of the fields is CDR3 protein, CDR3 DNA, clone size, D gene, V gene, J gene. D genes are given only for firm matches. Size is omitted from some rows. Given values are once, few, many or a class for expanded clones.

CAGRGTNEKLFF,TGTGCCGGCCGGGGAACTAATGAAAAACTGTTTTTT,.,.,TRBV2,TRBJ1-4
CASSLETSGRGAQYF,TGTGCCAGCAGCTTAGAGACTAGCGGGAGGGGGGCCCAGTACTTC,.,TRBD2,TRBV7-6,TRBJ2-5
CASSLGSGEGTEAFF,TGTGCCAGCAGCTTGGGCTCGGGGGAGGGCACTGAAGCTTTCTTT,.,.,TRBV5-4,TRBJ1-1
CASRGPGSEQYF,TGCGCCAGCAGGGGACCGGGCTCAGAGCAGTACTTC,.,.,TRBV10-1,TRBJ2-7
CASSPQRYRGLAGGSDTQYF,TGTGCCAGCAGTCCTCAACGCTACCGGGGACTAGCGGGAGGGTCAGATACGCAGTATTTT,.,TRBD2,TRBV28,TRBJ2-3
CASSPRDRVGSPLHF,TGTGCCAGCAGCCCCCGAGACAGGGTCGGTTCACCCCTCCACTTT,.,TRBD1,TRBV27,TRBJ1-6
CASSLEGQGAETQYF,TGTGCCAGCAGCTTGGAGGGACAGGGGGCCGAGACCCAGTACTTC,.,TRBD1,TRBV5-5,TRBJ2-5
CASILTNTGELFF,TGTGCCAGTATACTAACCAACACCGGGGAGCTGTTTTTT,.,.,TRBV28,TRBJ2-2
CSFRGQASGTYNEQYF,TGCAGCTTCCGGGGACAGGCTAGCGGGACCTATAACGAGCAGTACTTC,.,.,TRBV29-1,TRBJ2-7
CASRTQGSVSNQPQHF,TGTGCCAGTAGGACTCAGGGGTCCGTAAGCAATCAGCCCCAGCATTTT,.,.,TRBV19,TRBJ1-5
CASHPGGMNTEAFF,TGTGCCAGTCACCCAGGGGGGATGAACACTGAAGCTTTCTTT,few,TRBD1,TRBV19,TRBJ1-1
CASSLNQGVSNEKLFF,TGTGCCAGCAGCTTAAACCAGGGCGTTTCTAATGAAAAACTGTTTTTT,.,.,TRBV13,TRBJ1-4
CAWSGTGSFNQPQHF,TGTGCCTGGAGCGGGACAGGGAGTTTTAATCAGCCCCAGCATTTT,.,TRBD1,TRBV30,TRBJ1-5
CASSLGGDYGYTF,TGTGCCAGCAGCTTAGGCGGGGACTATGGCTACACCTTC,.,.,TRBV7-2,TRBJ1-2
CASSSGGGFYEQYF,TGTGCCAGCAGCTCGGGAGGGGGTTTCTACGAGCAGTACTTC,once,TRBD2,TRBV5-6,TRBJ2-7
CASSSHDRGQYGYTF,TGTGCCAGCAGCTCCCATGACAGGGGCCAATATGGCTACACCTTC,.,TRBD1,TRBV11-2,TRBJ1-2
CASGTGMNTEAFF,TGTGCCAGTGGAACAGGGATGAACACTGAAGCTTTCTTT,.,.,TRBV19,TRBJ1-1
CASSYGSGQGIDEQYF,TGTGCCAGCAGTTACGGATCGGGACAGGGGATCGACGAGCAGTACTTC,.,TRBD1,TRBV6-6,TRBJ2-7
CASSYGGRAYEQYF,TGTGCCAGCAGTTACGGCGGGAGAGCATACGAGCAGTACTTC,.,TRBD2,TRBV6-6,TRBJ2-7
CASTSGYPTYGYTF,TGTGCCAGCACTTCGGGATACCCCACTTATGGCTACACCTTC,.,.,TRBV21-1,TRBJ1-2
CASSLATGVNYEQYF,TGCGCCAGCAGCTTAGCAACAGGGGTTAATTACGAGCAGTACTTC,once,TRBD1,TRBV5-1,TRBJ2-7
CASSSSGGGIGTEAFF,TGTGCCAGCAGCTCCTCCGGGGGGGGAATAGGCACTGAAGCTTTCTTT,.,.,TRBV7-9,TRBJ1-1
CASSQVGGATDTQYF,TGCGCCAGCAGCCAAGTGGGGGGTGCCACAGATACGCAGTATTTT,once,.,TRBV4-3,TRBJ2-3
CASSPKGIDSGNTIYF,TGTGCCAGCAGCCCAAAAGGGATAGACTCTGGAAACACCATATATTTT,.,.,TRBV5-6,TRBJ1-3
CASSLDGTGTNEQFF,TGCGCCAGCAGCTTGGATGGGACAGGCACTAATGAGCAGTTCTTC,.,TRBD1,TRBV5-1,TRBJ2-1
CASSSWGGPLSGANVLTF,TGTGCCAGTAGCTCCTGGGGGGGACCTCTATCTGGGGCCAACGTCCTGACTTTC,.,TRBD2,TRBV19,TRBJ2-6
CASSIQGYNQPQHF,TGTGCCAGCAGCATCCAGGGTTACAATCAGCCCCAGCATTTT,.,.,TRBV28,TRBJ1-5
CASIPIQGETEAFF,TGTGCCAGCATCCCAATACAGGGGGAGACTGAAGCTTTCTTT,.,TRBD1,TRBV2,TRBJ1-1
CASSFPGRREAFF,TGTGCCAGCAGTTTCCCCGGCCGCCGTGAAGCTTTCTTT,.,.,TRBV6-5,TRBJ1-1
CASSSQGRNTQYF,TGTGCCAGCAGCTCCCAAGGAAGAAATACGCAGTATTTT,.,.,TRBV7-2,TRBJ2-3
CASSLASSQDEQFF,TGTGCCAGCAGCTTAGCGTCTAGCCAGGATGAGCAGTTCTTC,.,.,TRBV7-3,TRBJ2-1
CASSAGPINSPLHF,TGTGCCAGCAGCGCGGGACCGATTAATTCACCCCTCCACTTT,.,.,TRBV7-6,TRBJ1-6
CASSFGTDNTEAFF,TGTGCCAGCAGCTTTGGGACAGATAACACTGAAGCTTTCTTT,.,TRBD1,TRBV7-9,TRBJ1-1
CASSQRDRGIETQYF,TGTGCCAGCAGCCAAAGGGACAGGGGTATAGAGACCCAGTACTTC,.,TRBD1,TRBV4-2,TRBJ2-5
CASSRAPGLETEAFF,TGTGCCAGCAGCCGAGCCCCGGGGCTGGAGACTGAAGCTTTCTTT,.,.,TRBV5-6,TRBJ1-1
CASSLEVSKSQETQYF,TGTGCCAGCAGCTTAGAGGTCAGCAAGTCCCAAGAGACCCAGTACTTC,.,.,TRBV7-2,TRBJ2-5
CASRPGPKNIQYF,TGTGCCAGCAGACCGGGGCCCAAAAACATTCAGTACTTC,.,.,TRBV6-5,TRBJ2-4
CASSYTADNEQFF,TGTGCCAGCAGTTACACGGCGGACAATGAGCAGTTCTTC,once,.,TRBV6-7,TRBJ2-1
CASSQAAGQKGYGYTF,TGCGCCAGCAGCCAGGCTGCGGGACAGAAAGGGTATGGCTACACCTTC,.,TRBD1,TRBV4-1,TRBJ1-2
CASSPRGQGSMNTEAFF,TGTGCCAGCTCACCTAGGGGACAGGGGTCTATGAACACTGAAGCTTTCTTT,.,TRBD1,TRBV18,TRBJ1-1
CASSPPGSGGADTQYF,TGTGCCAGCAGCCCCCCGGGAAGCGGGGGAGCAGATACGCAGTATTTT,.,TRBD2,TRBV13,TRBJ2-3
CASSRRGGSRETQYF,TGTGCCAGCAGTAGACGGGGGGGCTCGCGAGAGACCCAGTACTTC,.,TRBD2,TRBV2,TRBJ2-5
CASSQLPGGPLTDTQYF,TGTGCCAGCAGCCAACTTCCGGGAGGCCCCCTCACAGATACGCAGTATTTT,.,TRBD2,TRBV14,TRBJ2-3
CASSPRPSKDGTQYF,TGTGCCAGCAGCCCCCGGCCTAGCAAGGATGGGACCCAGTACTTC,.,.,TRBV4-2,TRBJ2-5
CASSLGQNSNQPQHF,TGTGCCAGCAGCTTAGGACAGAACAGCAATCAGCCCCAGCATTTT,.,.,TRBV7-2,TRBJ1-5
CASSAASDLRTQYF,TGTGCCAGCAGTGCGGCTAGCGATCTCCGCACGCAGTATTTT,.,.,TRBV25-1,TRBJ2-3
CASSQEEGVLGRNNEQFF,TGCGCCAGCAGCCAAGAAGAGGGGGTTCTCGGAAGGAACAATGAGCAGTTCTTC,.,.,TRBV4-1,TRBJ2-1
CASSGRTRVEQYF,TGTGCCAGCAGCGGACGGACTAGGGTTGAGCAGTACTTC,once,TRBD2,TRBV5-6,TRBJ2-7
CASNQVGTGGPIAF,TGTGCCAGCAATCAGGTCGGGACAGGGGGCCCTATCGCCTTC,.,TRBD1,TRBV5-8,TRBJ1-2
CASSSMRAGNEQFF,TGTGCCAGCAGCTCAATGCGGGCGGGCAATGAGCAGTTCTTC,.,.,TRBV7-6,TRBJ2-1
CASSPYGIIGNTIYF,TGTGCCAGCTCACCGTATGGTATTATTGGAAACACCATATATTTT,.,.,TRBV18,TRBJ1-3
CASSPPLGDPQYF,TGTGCCAGCTCACCACCGTTGGGGGACCCGCAGTACTTC,few,.,TRBV18,TRBJ2-7
CASSPRTGDLGDEQYF,TGTGCCAGCAGCCCCCGGACTGGGGATTTGGGTGACGAGCAGTACTTC,.,.,TRBV7-9,TRBJ2-7
CASSQPGTSYYGYTF,TGCGCCAGCAGCCAACCTGGGACGTCTTACTATGGCTACACCTTC,.,.,TRBV5-1,TRBJ1-2
CASSPSSGLPTDTQYF,TGCGCCAGCAGCCCGAGTAGCGGGTTACCCACAGATACGCAGTATTTT,.,TRBD2,TRBV5-1,TRBJ2-3
CASSLIAGGFSGANVLTF,TGTGCCAGCAGCTTAATAGCGGGAGGCTTCTCTGGGGCCAACGTCCTGACTTTC,.,TRBD2,TRBV7-3,TRBJ2-6
CASSLRTSGRDTQYF,TGTGCCAGCAGCTTGAGGACTAGCGGGAGGGATACGCAGTATTTT,.,TRBD2,TRBV5-6,TRBJ2-3